Listed below are T cell receptor beta chains from one sample, sequenced in a study of cytomegalovirus exposure and HLA in healthy donors. Clones were read by immunoSEQ multiplex PCR, and TCRdb kept only the in-frame ones, dropping some. The sample lists roughly 70,000 clones; around four fifths were seen once. The material sequenced was PBMCs. Receptors were obtained from a man aged 25 to 40 in good health and CMV-seronegative. Both conserved end residues are part of each CDR3. A D gene is named only where the DNA matches it firmly. Some rows mark clone size as missing; the rest say once, few, many or name a class of expanded clone.

j_gene,v_gene,abundance,d_gene,CDR3nt,CDR3aa
TRBJ1-5,TRBV21-1,NA,NA,TGTGCCAGCATCGGCCGGCGGGGCAATCAGCCCCAGCATTTT,CASIGRRGNQPQHF
TRBJ1-1,TRBV7-9,NA,NA,TGTGCCAGCAGCTTAGACAGCACTGAAGCTTTCTTT,CASSLDSTEAFF
TRBJ2-6,TRBV2,once,TRBD1,TGTGCCAGCAGAGAACAGGGGGGTGGGGCCAACGTCCTGACTTTC,CASREQGGGANVLTF
TRBJ2-7,TRBV19,NA,TRBD1,TGTGCCAGTAGTAGGAGGGGACAGGGTCACCACGAGCAGTACTTC,CASSRRGQGHHEQYF
TRBJ1-2,TRBV7-2,NA,NA,TGTGCCAGCAGCCTCGGGAACTATGGCTACACCTTC,CASSLGNYGYTF
TRBJ2-4,TRBV30,NA,NA,TGTGCCTGGGGCACAGACACCTTAGCCAAAAACATTCAGTACTTC,CAWGTDTLAKNIQYF
TRBJ2-1,TRBV11-3,NA,TRBD1,TGTGCCAGCAGCCTCCCCCGACAGGGCACCTCCTACAATGAGCAGTTCTTC,CASSLPRQGTSYNEQFF
TRBJ2-6,TRBV27,NA,NA,TGTGCCACTTACTCTGGGGCCAACGTCCTGACTTTC,CATYSGANVLTF
TRBJ2-2,TRBV9,NA,NA,TGTGCCAGCAGCGGACTGACGAACACCGGGGAGCTGTTTTTT,CASSGLTNTGELFF
TRBJ1-1,TRBV6-1,NA,TRBD1,TGTGCCAGCAGTGAGACAGGGGGCTACACTGAAGCTTTCTTT,CASSETGGYTEAFF
TRBJ2-3,TRBV9,NA,NA,TGTGCCAGCACTTCGACAGACCTAAGAGCAGATACGCAGTATTTT,CASTSTDLRADTQYF
TRBJ2-3,TRBV11-2,NA,NA,TGTGCCAGCAGCTTATCTCAACTATCTGGAGATACGCAGTATTTT,CASSLSQLSGDTQYF
TRBJ2-5,TRBV7-9,once,NA,TGTGCCAGCAGCCCGCGGACAGTCCAAGAGACCCAGTACTTC,CASSPRTVQETQYF
TRBJ2-1,TRBV19,NA,TRBD2,TGTGCCAGTCGTCCTCGGACTAGCGGGATTGGAAGCTCCTACAATGAGCAGTTCTTC,CASRPRTSGIGSSYNEQFF
TRBJ1-3,TRBV29-1,NA,TRBD1,TGCAGCGTTGGAGGGACAGCCGGAAACACCATATATTTT,CSVGGTAGNTIYF
TRBJ1-1,TRBV6-1,NA,NA,TGTGCCGGCCAAAAAGGGGTCCAGAACACTGAAGCTTTCTTT,CAGQKGVQNTEAFF
TRBJ2-6,TRBV7-9,NA,TRBD1,TGTGCCAGCAGCTTAATCGGTGCAGGGGGCGTAGGGGCCAACGTCCTGACTTTC,CASSLIGAGGVGANVLTF
TRBJ2-7,TRBV5-1,NA,NA,TGCGCCAGCAGCTCAACAGGGTACGAGCAGTACTTC,CASSSTGYEQYF
TRBJ2-2,TRBV30,few,NA,TGTGCCTGGAGTTCAGGGGACGCCGGGGAGCTGTTTTTT,CAWSSGDAGELFF
TRBJ2-7,TRBV6-5,few,NA,TGTGCCAGCAGCCTAACTTATCACTACGAGCAGTACTTC,CASSLTYHYEQYF
TRBJ1-2,TRBV19,NA,NA,TGTGCCAGTAGTATAGTTTCTTCGGGGGGCGTTGGCTACACCTTC,CASSIVSSGGVGYTF
TRBJ2-3,TRBV5-1,NA,TRBD2,TGCGCCAGCAGCCTCGGTAGCGGGGGGTCAGATACGCAGTATTTT,CASSLGSGGSDTQYF
TRBJ2-1,TRBV5-6,once,NA,TGTGCCAGCAGCTCCCAGGCCCGGTCGTTCCTAGGGGCTGAGCAGTTCTTC,CASSSQARSFLGAEQFF
TRBJ2-2,TRBV6-4,NA,NA,TGTGCCAGCAAAGGACAGCCGAACACCGGGGAGCTGTTTTTT,CASKGQPNTGELFF
TRBJ2-5,TRBV7-9,NA,NA,TGTGCCAGCAGCACCCACAGGGTGAGGGAGACCCAGTACTTC,CASSTHRVRETQYF
TRBJ2-5,TRBV11-3,NA,NA,TGTGCCAGCAGCTTATCGTTTCAGGGGCCCGGTGAGACCCAGTACTTC,CASSLSFQGPGETQYF
TRBJ2-3,TRBV30,few,NA,TGTGCCTGGAGGGTAGCAGCAGATACGCAGTATTTT,CAWRVAADTQYF
TRBJ2-3,TRBV5-1,NA,NA,TGCGCCAGCAGTCGAGGGTCAGATACGCAGTATTTT,CASSRGSDTQYF
TRBJ2-2,TRBV5-1,NA,NA,TGCGCCAGCAACCCCAACCCTCTAGGGAACACCGGGGAGCTGTTTTTT,CASNPNPLGNTGELFF
TRBJ1-2,TRBV7-2,NA,TRBD1,TGTGCCAGCAGCTTAGAGACAGGGATATACTCTGGCTACACCTTC,CASSLETGIYSGYTF
TRBJ2-2,TRBV5-1,NA,TRBD2,TGCGCCAGCAGCCCATGGACTAGCGGGAGTGGGGACACCGGGGAGCTGTTTTTT,CASSPWTSGSGDTGELFF
TRBJ2-3,TRBV5-1,NA,NA,TGCGCCAGCAGCTTGGAATCGCAACTCATGGCAGATACGCAGTATTTT,CASSLESQLMADTQYF
TRBJ2-1,TRBV27,NA,TRBD2,TGTGCCAGCACTGGGACTAGCGGGACCAATGAGCAGTTCTTC,CASTGTSGTNEQFF
TRBJ1-5,TRBV4-2,few,TRBD1,TGTGCCAGCAGCTTCTCAGGTGACAGGGCGGATCAGCCCCAGCATTTT,CASSFSGDRADQPQHF
TRBJ2-1,TRBV10-3,NA,TRBD1,TGTGCCATCAGTGAGTCTGGGACAGGGCCCGGGGATGAGCAGTTCTTC,CAISESGTGPGDEQFF
TRBJ1-2,TRBV29-1,once,NA,TGCAGCGTTGAAGATCGGGTAGGGGTCTACACCTTC,CSVEDRVGVYTF
TRBJ2-1,TRBV10-3,NA,TRBD2,TGTGCCATCAGTCTAGCGGGGGGACAGCCCTACAATGAGCAGTTCTTC,CAISLAGGQPYNEQFF
TRBJ2-2,TRBV5-1,NA,TRBD1,TGCGCCAGCAAGGACAGGGGTACAGTCGCGAACACCGGGGAGCTGTTTTTT,CASKDRGTVANTGELFF
TRBJ2-1,TRBV4-1,NA,NA,TGCGCCAGCAGCCCCCACTCGAATGAGCAGTTCTTC,CASSPHSNEQFF
TRBJ1-2,TRBV6-6,NA,TRBD1,TGTGCCAGCAGTTACTCGACAGGGGGCGCGACGGATGGCTACACCTTC,CASSYSTGGATDGYTF
TRBJ2-3,TRBV5-6,NA,NA,TGTGCCAGCAGCTTAATCGTGTCAGATACGCAGTATTTT,CASSLIVSDTQYF
TRBJ2-1,TRBV6-4,NA,NA,TGTGCCAGCAGTGCCCTGGCAAATTCCTACAATGAGCAGTTCTTC,CASSALANSYNEQFF
TRBJ1-3,TRBV2,NA,NA,TGTGCCAGCAGTGAACGTGTCTCTGGAAACACCATATATTTT,CASSERVSGNTIYF
TRBJ1-1,TRBV18,NA,NA,TGTGCCAGCTCACCATGGACTCAGATAGGGTCCACTGAAGCTTTCTTT,CASSPWTQIGSTEAFF
TRBJ1-1,TRBV7-2,NA,NA,TGTGCCAGCAGCTCTACTTGGAACACTGAAGCTTTCTTT,CASSSTWNTEAFF
TRBJ2-2,TRBV11-3,NA,NA,TGTGCCAGCAGCTCCCGAGTGACCGGGGAGCTGTTTTTT,CASSSRVTGELFF
TRBJ2-7,TRBV18,few,TRBD1,TGTGCCAGCTCACCGGCAGGGGGCTACGAGCAGTACTTC,CASSPAGGYEQYF
TRBJ2-1,TRBV7-6,NA,NA,TGTGCCAGCAGCCCTCTTTATCGGGAAAACTACAATGAGCAGTTCTTC,CASSPLYRENYNEQFF
TRBJ2-7,TRBV7-2,NA,TRBD1,TGTGCCAGCAGCGAGGGACAGCTTTGGGAGCAGTACTTC,CASSEGQLWEQYF
TRBJ1-2,TRBV7-6,NA,NA,TGTGCCAGCAGCAACGGGCAGGGTTATGGCTACACCTTC,CASSNGQGYGYTF
TRBJ1-1,TRBV11-2,NA,TRBD1,TGTGCCAGCAGGGAGGGACAGGGGGGTATTTGGGCGCCAAATGAAGCTTTCTTT,CASREGQGGIWAPNEAFF
TRBJ2-3,TRBV29-1,NA,TRBD2,TGCAGCGGTTCCGGGACTAGTTTAGATACGCAGTATTTT,CSGSGTSLDTQYF